Shown below are 24 T cell receptor beta chains from a single sample sequenced in a study of Graves' ophthalmopathy and Graves' hyperthyroidism. Scientists amplified the TCR beta CDR3 regions from RNA transcripts. A first-round RT-PCR used HTBI primers, followed by a second-round multiplex PCR. TCRdb called the multiplex PCR reads again in MiXCR, with one record for every CDR3 protein. The sample records 400,000 or so distinct CDR3 sequences, 15% to 19% being singletons. Sequenced sample: peripheral blood. The receptors originated from a woman younger than 30 with stable Graves' hyperthyroidism.

This clonotype was observed many times. This chain uses TRBV25-1 with TRBJ1-2; D not resolved. Germline V gene lookup returns CDR1 MGHDK and CDR2 SYGVNS. The CDR3 loop spans 12 amino acids. Trimming removed 4 bases at V and 7 bases at J, with 10 bases between. This CDR3 is CASSAGSSGYTF. CDR3 bases: TGTGCCAGCAGTGCTGGGTCTAGTGGCTACACCTTC.

This clonotype was picked up a small number of times. The V call is TRBV7-3, the J call TRBJ2-2; 12 bases align to TRBD1. J was trimmed by 6 bases and V by 3 bases; bases with no gene match: 5. The germline gives CDR1 SGHTA, CDR2 FQGTGA. The length of the CDR3 is 16 residues. CDR3 sequence (DNA): TGTGCCAGCAGCTTGTTTGGGACAGGGGGCCCCGGGGAGCTGTTTTTT. It specifies CASSLFGTGGPGELFF.

The chain has TRBV19 and TRBJ1-1; D gene uncertain. From germline, CDR1 is LNHDA and CDR2 SQIVND (reference sequence). This CDR3 spans 11 amino acids. V was shortened by 7 bases and J by 6 bases, with 9 bases between the two germline ends. The CDR3 is CASIQMAEAFF. The CDR3 coding sequence is TGTGCCAGTATCCAGATGGCTGAAGCTTTCTTT.

The chain recombines TRBV6-5 with TRBJ1-2; D is possibly TRBD1 (6 bases). Germline V gives CDR1 MNHEY, CDR2 SVGAGI. This CDR3 has 16 residues. V was cut by 0 bases and J by 7 bases, with 18 bases left in between. The CDR3 spells CASSYSNWGGGFGYTF. The CDR3 region has the DNA TGTGCCAGCAGTTACTCGAATTGGGGGGGCGGCTTTGGCTACACCTTC.

This clonotype was picked up a small number of times. V gene TRBV11-2 combines with J gene TRBJ2-7; D is unresolved. The CDR3 length is 14 residues. Germline loops: CDR1 SGHAT, CDR2 FQNNGV. V was cut by 5 bases and J by 6 bases, with 17 bases left in between. CDR3 bases: TGTGCCAGCAGCCTTCCTCTCCGGAGTGGCGAGCAGTACTTC. It yields the protein CASSLPLRSGEQYF.

V is TRBV19 and J is TRBJ1-1; no clear D gene. The CDR3 has 14 amino acids. Trimming took 4 bases from V and 1 from J, leaving 10 bases between them. Per germline, CDR1 LNHDA and CDR2 SQIVND (reference sequence). In DNA, the CDR3 is TGTGCCAGTAGTAACGCTAGACAGAACACTGAAGCTTTCTTT. It yields the protein CASSNARQNTEAFF.

In this sample, this clonotype turned up a few times. V and J are TRBV20-1 and TRBJ1-1, with a weak D call TRBD1 (6 bases). The V and J ends lost 5 bases and 1 base respectively, with 14 bases between them. The CDR3 totals 14 residues. CDR1 DFQATT and CDR2 SNEGSKA come from the germline V gene (reference sequence). The CDR3 region is CSAQGGGPNTEAFF. The CDR3 bases are TGCAGTGCTCAAGGGGGGGGACCGAACACTGAAGCTTTCTTT.

This clonotype was recorded a few times. This chain links TRBV3-1 with TRBJ2-5, with TRBD2 identical over 7 bases. The CDR3 is 14 residues long. Germline V gene data show CDR1 as LGHDT and CDR2 as YNNKEL (reference sequence). Trimming took 1 base from V and 5 from J; bases not matched to a gene: 4. The CDR3 DNA reads as TGTGCCAGCAGCCAAGCTAGCGGTAGGGAGACCCAGTACTTC. As protein: CASSQASGRETQYF.

This clonotype occurred many times. V usage is TRBV6-1 and J usage is TRBJ1-2; 7 bases are a match to TRBD1. Losses at the gene ends were 7 bases for V and 5 bases for J; bases not matched to a gene: 16. The CDR3 extends over 16 amino acids. Germline V CDR1 and CDR2: MNHNS, SASEGT. The CDR3 sequence: CASILSTGRQEYGYTF. Written as DNA, the CDR3 is TGTGCCAGCATCCTTTCGACAGGGCGACAAGAATATGGCTACACCTTC.

This clonotype was seen repeatedly, ten times or more. The rearrangement joins TRBV6-2 or TRBV6-3 to TRBJ2-5; D could derive from TRBD1 or TRBD2 (6 bases each). The V end lost 4 bases, the J end lost 2 bases, and 20 bases lay between the germline ends. This CDR3 has 17 residues. CDR1 MNHEY and CDR2 SVGEGT come from the germline V gene. This chain's CDR3 is CASSSRNGGRRQETQYF. For the CDR3, the DNA is TGTGCCAGCAGTTCGAGGAATGGGGGGCGAAGGCAAGAGACCCAGTACTTC.

This chain links TRBV7-2 with TRBJ2-3; D unclear. The V and J ends lost 5 bases and 2 bases respectively, with 11 bases between them. CDR1 SGHTA and CDR2 FQGNSA come from the germline V gene. The length of the CDR3 is 14 residues. For the CDR3, the DNA is TGTGCCAGCAGCCTCTTCGGATCCACAGATACGCAGTATTTT. It is translated as CASSLFGSTDTQYF.

The CDR3 here is CASSYFSGTFRETQYF. CDR3 bases: TGTGCCAGCAGTTACTTTAGCGGGACCTTTCGAGAGACCCAGTACTTC. The chain has TRBV6-5 and TRBJ2-5; TRBD2 matches 8 bases. V was clipped by 1 base and J by 4 bases; unmatched bases: 8. The V gene's germline CDR1 is MNHEY and CDR2 SVGAGI. CDR3 length: 16 amino acids.

This clonotype was seen ten or more times. The chain has TRBV6-2 or TRBV6-3 and TRBJ2-7; 11 positions match TRBD2. Germline values: CDR1 MNHEY, CDR2 SVGEGT. J was trimmed by 0 bases and V by 4 bases; bases with no gene match: 5. This CDR3 comprises 16 residues. The CDR3 loop is CASSSRLAGYSYEQYF. The CDR3 nucleotides are TGTGCCAGCAGTTCTAGACTAGCGGGGTACTCCTACGAGCAGTACTTC.

The sample holds many counts of this clonotype. The gene calls are TRBV12-3 or TRBV12-4 and TRBJ2-5; 11 nucleotides agree with TRBD2. V was clipped by 6 bases and J by 1 base; unmatched bases: 7. CDR3 size: 16 residues. The CDR3 DNA is TGTGCCAGCAGCCTTTCTAGCGGGGGGACCCAAGAGACCCAGTACTTC. Its translation: CASSLSSGGTQETQYF.

The chain uses TRBV6-2 or TRBV6-3 and TRBJ1-1, with 9 bases matching TRBD1. The CDR3 extends over 18 amino acids. V was pared by 6 bases and J by 0 bases, with 14 bases of the junction left unmatched. Germline CDR1 and CDR2: MNHEY and SVGEGT. CDR3 nucleotide sequence: TGTGCCAGCAGACCCACGGCGGGGGACAGGGCAGTGAACACTGAAGCTTTCTTT. It encodes CASRPTAGDRAVNTEAFF.

This clonotype showed up just a few times. The rearrangement joins TRBV11-1 to TRBJ1-1; TRBD1 is a possible D gene (5 bases). CDR1 and CDR2 (germline): SGHAT, FQDESV (reference sequence). Trimming pared 4 bases from V and 3 bases from J, leaving 18 bases between. This CDR3 comprises 16 residues. DNA for the CDR3: TGTGCCAGCAGCTCACTTCGGGGGGTTGAGGACACTGAAGCTTTCTTT. It translates to CASSSLRGVEDTEAFF.

Many counts were recorded for this clonotype. The chain is built from TRBV9 and TRBJ2-2, with unresolved D. V gave up 0 bases and J gave up 5 bases, with 5 bases separating them. Germline CDR1 SGDLS, CDR2 YYNGEE. This CDR3 has 13 amino acids. CDR3 DNA: TGTGCCAGCAGCGTAGCCAAGACCGGGGAGCTGTTTTTT. Translated, it gives CASSVAKTGELFF.

This clonotype was seen repeatedly, ten times or more. V is TRBV11-2 and J is TRBJ1-6, with D unresolved. Germline CDR1 SGHAT, CDR2 FQNNGV. CDR3 length: 16 amino acids. V dropped 3 bases and J dropped 2 bases, with 11 bases sitting between them. The chain's CDR3 is CASSFPKAPYNSPLHF. The CDR3 DNA sequence: TGTGCCAGCAGCTTCCCGAAGGCTCCCTATAATTCACCCCTCCACTTT.

Ten or more counts support this clonotype. CDR3 DNA: TGTGCCATCAGAGAAGGGGACTCTAACACCGGGGAGCTGTTTTTT. Its translation: CAIREGDSNTGELFF. The chain combines TRBV10-3 with TRBJ2-2; TRBD2 is a possible D gene (6 bases). This CDR3 has 15 residues. The germline V gene encodes CDR1 ENHRY and CDR2 SYGVKD. The ends were cut back, 6 bases at V and 2 bases at J, with 13 bases in the middle.

This chain uses TRBV14 with TRBJ1-1; TRBD1 agrees at 11 bases. The CDR3 runs to 21 residues. Losses at the gene ends were 0 bases for V and 0 bases for J; bases not matched to a gene: 15. CDR1 SGHDN and CDR2 FVKESK come from the germline V gene. The CDR3: CASSQDFGQGATGTVNTEAFF. CDR3 nucleotide sequence: TGTGCCAGCAGCCAAGATTTTGGACAGGGGGCTACAGGAACGGTGAACACTGAAGCTTTCTTT.

The table lists this clonotype with many counts. A junction boundary mismatches the germline segment, possibly from a read error. This rearrangement joins TRBV7-2 to TRBJ1-2, with D hard to call. This CDR3 comprises 14 residues. CDR1 and CDR2 from the germline V gene are SGHTA and FQGNSA. CDR3 bases: TGTGCCAGCAGCCAATCCGGGAGGTACTCTGGCCACACCTTC. This sequence encodes CASSQSGRYSGHTF.

This clonotype has ten or more counts. The chain combines TRBV20-1 with TRBJ1-6, with D perhaps matching TRBD1 (6 bases). Trimming took off 3 bases at V and 9 bases at J, with 27 bases between the two ends. This CDR3 has 18 amino acids. The germline V gene encodes CDR1 DFQATT and CDR2 SNEGSKA (reference sequence). CDR3 sequence reads: CSARDSQGFGTNGSPLHF. CDR3 DNA sequence: TGCAGTGCTAGGGATAGCCAGGGGTTTGGGACTAATGGTTCACCCCTCCACTTT.

This clonotype has at least ten counts. This sequence joins TRBV19 and TRBJ2-2, with 9 bases fitting TRBD2. Germline lookup yields CDR1 LNHDA and CDR2 SQIVND (reference sequence). The CDR3 extends over 18 amino acids. Trimming removed 4 bases from V and 3 bases from J; junction bases left unmatched: 12. CDR3 sequence: CASSTPMIAGGYTGELFF. The CDR3 DNA reads TGTGCCAGTAGTACACCGATGATTGCGGGGGGGTACACCGGGGAGCTGTTTTTT.

This clonotype was seen many times. This chain joins TRBV29-1 and TRBJ2-7; D may be TRBD1 (6 bases). CDR1 and CDR2 (germline): SQVTM, ANQGSEA. The V gene lost 8 bases and the J gene lost 5 bases, with 16 bases spanning the gap. CDR3 length: 12 residues. Written as DNA, the CDR3 is TGCAGCTCTCGAACAGGGCCCCACGAGCAGTACTTC. The encoded protein is CSSRTGPHEQYF.